The source of this T cell receptor (beta chain) is a study of blood T cell repertoires in COVID-19. On the study more broadly: Italy, Spain and the United States were the sources of the convalescent and acute COVID-19 samples.

V was pared by 6 bases and J by 10 bases, with 7 bases of the junction left unmatched. The CDR3 length is 13 residues. Assay used: immunoSEQ multiplex PCR; TCRdb lists only in-frame clones, some missing. The sample shows approximately 68,000 clones, nearly 90% of them seen only once. The rearrangement uses TRBV12-3 or TRBV12-4 and TRBJ1-5; TRBD1 matches 9 bases. Sequenced sample: peripheral blood. The sequence derives from a man between 70 and 80 years old with active or convalescent COVID-19. CDR3 in amino acids: CASSPGQGLPQHF. Here the CDR3 DNA reads TGTGCCAGCAGCCCGGGACAGGGACTCCCCCAGCATTTT.